Following are 7 T cell receptor beta chains from one sample sequenced in a study of blood T cell repertoires in COVID-19 (TCRdb year 2020). Libraries were built with the immunoSEQ multiplex PCR assay. TCRdb provides this immuneACCESS table in a form limited to in-frame rearrangements. Some clones are lacking; in checked studies, under half of them reflect an unresolved V gene, and why the rest are absent is not known. This sample is represented by about 60,000 clones; about 86% of them were singletons. The top ten constitute about 18% of the sample. Material: peripheral blood. The receptor source for this set is a woman of 80 years or more with active COVID-19.

This clone came up once. The chain is built from TRBV7-6 and TRBJ2-5, with TRBD2 identical over 8 bases. The junction had 6 bases not matched to a gene; V was cut back by 7 bases and J by 5 bases. CDR3 length: 13 amino acids. CDR1 is SGHVS, CDR2 FNYEAQ, per germline. The CDR3 sequence: CASTRTSIETQYF. The CDR3 DNA follows: TGTGCCAGCACCAGGACTAGCATTGAGACCCAGTACTTC.

As for this clone: The DNA is omitted, as the CDR3 cannot be located on it reliably, and the CDR3 follows TCRdb's listing. The gene calls are TRBV29-1 and TRBJ1-4; the D call of TRBD1 is as the table states it, not checked on the DNA. From germline, CDR1 is SQVTM and CDR2 ANQGSEA. The CDR3 totals 13 residues, both ends included. CDR3: CSVVGQGNEKQFF.

In its sample, this clone was seen a few times. The CDR3 DNA follows: TGTGCCAGCAGCGTAGGCAGGGGCTCCTATAATTCACCCCTCCACTTT. Protein product: CASSVGRGSYNSPLHF. The rearrangement uses TRBV9 and TRBJ1-6; TRBD1 is a possible D gene (6 bases). The germline V and J ends were trimmed by 0 bases and 0 bases, with 7 bases remaining between them. The CDR3 has 16 residues. Per the germline V gene, CDR1 is SGDLS and CDR2 is YYNGEE.

CDR3 in DNA: TGTGCCAGCAGCTTAAACCGGCAGGAGAACACTGAAGCTTTCTTT. Protein product: CASSLNRQENTEAFF. The chain links TRBV7-2 to TRBJ1-1; D is unresolved. The CDR3 extends over 15 amino acids. The V end was cut by 2 bases, the J end by 1 base, with 11 bases between. Germline values: CDR1 SGHTA, CDR2 FQGNSA.

The chain uses TRBV5-1 and TRBJ2-1; D is unresolved. The germline V gene encodes CDR1 SGHRS and CDR2 YFSETQ. This CDR3 has 14 amino acids. Trimming left V 2 bases short and J 4 bases short, with 10 bases between. In nucleotides, the CDR3 is TGCGCCAGCAGCTTTTCCAGGTTGTACAATGAGCAGTTCTTC. Translated, it gives CASSFSRLYNEQFF.

This clone was detected a few times. The V gene is TRBV4-1, the J gene TRBJ2-7; 11 positions agree with TRBD2. V was pared by 1 base and J by 2 bases, with 1 base of the junction left unmatched. The germline V gene has CDR1 MGHRA and CDR2 YSYEKL. The CDR3 contains 15 residues. CDR3 in amino acids: CASSQGLAGTYEQYF. DNA of the CDR3: TGCGCCAGCAGCCAAGGACTAGCGGGGACCTACGAGCAGTACTTC.

The genes are TRBV9 and TRBJ1-2; no firm D call. Germline V gene sequence: CDR1 SGDLS, CDR2 YYNGEE. The V gene lost 0 bases and the J gene lost 7 bases, with 10 bases spanning the gap. The CDR3 runs 13 residues. For the CDR3, the DNA is TGTGCCAGCAGCGTAGACCCCACTCTTGGCTACACCTTC. Its translation is CASSVDPTLGYTF.